This passage covers 18 T cell receptor beta chains from one sample sequenced in a study of T-cell memory formation after mild COVID-19. MiXCR, run by TCRdb on the 5' RACE reads, gives a single entry per CDR3 protein. The sample includes about 300,000 distinct CDR3 sequences, approximately 19% of them seen just once. Material: PBMCs or a T cell subset sorted from them (not recorded which). Receptors originate from a man in his late teens or twenties who had mild COVID-19 (a few samples of this study predate the infection). Cell type and time point are not known.

Many counts were recorded for this clonotype. The rearrangement joins TRBV12-3 or TRBV12-4 to TRBJ2-1, with D possibly TRBD2 on 7 matching bases. This CDR3 comprises 13 residues. Trimming stripped 3 bases from V and 7 bases from J, with 10 bases between. CDR3 residues: CASSLRGLNEQFF. In nucleotides, the CDR3 is TGTGCCAGCAGTTTGCGGGGGCTGAATGAGCAGTTCTTC.

The gene calls are TRBV19 and TRBJ1-2; D is unresolved. V was shortened by 6 bases and J by 0 bases, with 17 bases between the two germline ends. CDR1 is LNHDA and CDR2 is SQIVND in the germline V gene (reference sequence). The CDR3 consists of 16 residues. The CDR3 loop reads CASSLVPGSTNYGYTF. DNA of the CDR3: TGTGCCAGTAGCCTCGTCCCGGGCAGCACTAACTATGGCTACACCTTC.

This clonotype was picked up a small number of times. The chain joins TRBV7-9 to TRBJ2-1, with TRBD1 identical over 8 bases. This CDR3 is 15 amino acids long. Germline CDR1 SEHNR, CDR2 FQNEAQ (reference sequence). With V trimmed by 5 bases and J by 1 base, 4 bases remained unmatched. CDR3 loop: CASSPTGESYNEQFF. CDR3 DNA sequence: TGTGCCAGCAGCCCGACAGGGGAATCCTACAATGAGCAGTTCTTC.

This clonotype has at least ten counts. The V and J genes are TRBV7-2 and TRBJ2-5; TRBD2 matches at 7 bases. Germline loops: CDR1 SGHTA, CDR2 FQGNSA. There are 13 residues in the CDR3. V trimming: 3 bases; J trimming: 5 bases; junction bases outside the gene matches: 3. The CDR3 region is CASSFAGDETQYF. CDR3 DNA: TGTGCCAGCAGCTTTGCGGGGGATGAGACCCAGTACTTC.

The chain uses TRBV7-9 and TRBJ1-4; perhaps TRBD1 as D (5 bases). Germline CDR1 reads SEHNR; CDR2 reads FQNEAQ (reference sequence). Trimming removed 5 bases at V and 8 bases at J, with 21 bases between. This CDR3 comprises 16 residues. The CDR3 DNA is TGTGCCAGCAGCGGCAGCGGGGGAGCGGTGAACGAAAAACTGTTTTTT. This codes for CASSGSGGAVNEKLFF.

The CDR3 sequence is CASSLAGNDGYTF. The CDR3 bases are TGTGCCAGCAGCTTAGCCGGGAATGATGGCTACACCTTC. The V gene is TRBV7-9, the J gene TRBJ1-2, with D unresolved. CDR3 size: 13 residues. Trimming stripped 0 bases from V and 6 bases from J, with 8 bases between. Per germline, CDR1 SEHNR and CDR2 FQNEAQ (reference sequence).

This clonotype has a count of ten or more. V and J are TRBV18 and TRBJ1-5; the D is unclear. This CDR3 has 13 amino acids. Per germline, CDR1 KGHSH and CDR2 LQKENI. With 5 bases removed from V and 7 bases from J, the gap between germline ends came to 12 bases. CDR3: CASSKASNQPQHF. As DNA, the CDR3 is TGTGCCAGCTCAAAGGCCAGTAACCAGCCCCAGCATTTT.

J is TRBJ2-7 and V is TRBV4-1, with 13 bases identical to TRBD2. This CDR3 contains 15 residues. CDR1 and CDR2 (germline): MGHRA, YSYEKL. V was pared by 6 bases and J by 2 bases, with 4 bases of the junction left unmatched. The CDR3 region is CASSLGLAGAYEQYF. CDR3 nucleotides: TGCGCCAGCAGTCTCGGACTAGCGGGGGCCTACGAGCAGTACTTC.

The chain uses TRBV6-2 or TRBV6-3 and TRBJ2-3; TRBD1 matches 7 bases. Germline CDR1 MNHEY, CDR2 SVGEGT. The CDR3 sequence is 13 residues long. The trim removed 9 bases at V and 3 bases at J, leaving 6 bases unmatched. The CDR3 protein is CASTGQFTDTQYF. The CDR3, as DNA: TGTGCCAGTACGGGACAGTTTACAGATACGCAGTATTTT.

This clonotype was detected a few times. This sequence joins TRBV12-3 or TRBV12-4 and TRBJ2-5, with D possibly TRBD1 on 5 matching bases. V lost 4 bases and J 1 base, leaving 16 bases between the germline ends. The CDR3 totals 16 residues. The CDR3 nucleotides are TGTGCCAGCAGTTCCTTAGGGGTCGGGCCCCAAGAGACCCAGTACTTC. This encodes CASSSLGVGPQETQYF.

This clonotype was seen a few times. The V and J genes are TRBV27 and TRBJ1-1; perhaps TRBD1 as D (6 bases). CDR1 is MNHEY and CDR2 is SMNVEV in the germline V gene (reference sequence). V shed 3 bases and J shed 0 bases, with 11 bases lying between them. This CDR3 has 15 residues. The CDR3: CASSLDRVLNTEAFF. The DNA of the CDR3 is TGTGCCAGCAGTTTGGACAGAGTTTTGAACACTGAAGCTTTCTTT.

CDR3 sequence: CASRRGGTDTQYF. DNA for the CDR3: TGTGCCAGCAGAAGAGGGGGCACAGATACGCAGTATTTT. The V and J genes are TRBV12-3 or TRBV12-4 and TRBJ2-3; either TRBD1 or TRBD2 may fit D (5 bases each). Trimming removed 6 bases at V and 1 base at J, with 8 bases between. The CDR3 contains 13 residues.

Ten or more counts support this clonotype. This rearrangement joins TRBV7-3 to TRBJ2-1, with a tentative D call TRBD2 (6 bases). Germline V lookup: CDR1 SGHTA, CDR2 FQGTGA. The length of the CDR3 is 13 residues. Trimming cost V 5 bases and J 4 bases, with 9 bases left between them. CDR3 region: CASSQDYYNEQFF. Written as DNA, the CDR3 is TGTGCCAGCAGCCAGGACTATTACAATGAGCAGTTCTTC.

The chain has TRBV5-1 and TRBJ1-1, with D perhaps TRBD1 (5 bases). This CDR3 region has 14 residues. The V and J ends lost 4 bases and 3 bases respectively, with 13 bases between them. Germline V CDR1 and CDR2: SGHRS, YFSETQ. The CDR3 bases are TGCGCCAGCAGCGGACAAGGTGGCGACACTGAAGCTTTCTTT. Translating it yields CASSGQGGDTEAFF.

The chain employs TRBV5-1 and TRBJ1-1; D not certain. This CDR3 has 14 amino acids. Deletions cut 3 bases from V and 0 bases from J, with 9 bases between. The germline gives CDR1 SGHRS, CDR2 YFSETQ. CDR3 sequence reads: CASSSGVMNTEAFF. CDR3 nucleotides: TGCGCCAGCAGCTCCGGGGTAATGAACACTGAAGCTTTCTTT.

This clonotype was detected a few times. The gene calls are TRBV5-4 and TRBJ1-2, with 8 bases fitting TRBD1. Germline V gene data show CDR1 as SGHNT and CDR2 as YYREEE (reference sequence). J gave up 9 bases and V 2 bases, and 6 bases lay outside the gene matches. The CDR3 runs to 13 residues. The CDR3 DNA is TGTGCCAGCAGCTTCGGACAGGGTCGAAGCTACACCTTC. This encodes CASSFGQGRSYTF.

This clonotype has just a few counts. The chain uses TRBV6-2 or TRBV6-3 and TRBJ2-1; 9 positions match TRBD1. This CDR3 is 16 amino acids long. J lost 1 base, V lost 7 bases, and 8 bases had no gene match. CDR1 is MNHEY, CDR2 SVGEGT, per germline. CDR3: CASNDRDRVSYNEQFF. CDR3 DNA sequence: TGTGCCAGCAATGACCGGGACAGGGTTTCCTACAATGAGCAGTTCTTC.

A few counts support this clonotype. The V and J genes are TRBV5-1 and TRBJ2-3; D assignment may be TRBD1 or TRBD2 (5 bases each). The CDR3 runs to 16 residues. Between the trimmed V and J ends, which lost 0 bases and 2 bases, there was a span of 13 bases. Germline CDR1 is SGHRS and CDR2 is YFSETQ. The CDR3 here is CASSLVGARYTDTQYF. The DNA of the CDR3 is TGCGCCAGCAGCTTGGTCGGGGCTCGGTACACAGATACGCAGTATTTT. The full variable domain, rest sourced from reference TRBV5-1 and TRBJ2-3, is KAGVTQTPRYLIKTRGQQVTLSCSPISGHRSVSWYQQTPGQGLQFLFEYFSETQRNKGNFPGRFSGRQFSNSRSEMNVSTLELGDSALYLCASSLVGARYTDTQYFGPGTRLTVL.